This record covers a single T cell receptor beta chain. Germline lookup yields CDR1 SGHRS and CDR2 YFSETQ. The germline V and J ends were trimmed by 7 bases and 2 bases, with 14 bases remaining between them. The length of the CDR3 is 14 residues. This sample is drawn from a study of blood T cell repertoires in COVID-19. Assay used: immunoSEQ multiplex PCR; TCRdb lists only in-frame clones, some missing. The top ten hold more than 0.75% of the sample, which has 180,000 or so clones, approximately 89% seen once. Those who participated ranged in age from roughly 18 to 89 years and resided in approximately 26 US areas. Two negative PCRs, clearance, or symptom resolution had been documented for recovered Cohort 3 donors.

Input material: PBMCs or T cells enriched from blood (not recorded which). The gene calls are TRBV5-1 and TRBJ2-3, with D maybe TRBD2 (5 bases). The TCR comes from a woman in her late teens or twenties who had recovered from COVID-19. For the CDR3, the DNA is TGCGCCAGCGGTGGTGGGGAGATCACAGATACGCAGTATTTT. Translating gives CASGGGEITDTQYF.